The 24 T cell receptor beta chains given below trace back to one sample, sequenced in a study of PD-L1 blockade in urothelial cancer. The protocol was immunoSEQ multiplex PCR, while the TCRdb copy is restricted to in-frame clones and leaves out a portion. The table shows 38,000 or so clones, with about 83% occurring only once. This sample comprised PBMCs, obtained around atezolizumab (anti-PD-L1) treatment. The receptors shown here come from a man aged 55-75 years with urothelial cancer.

V usage is TRBV29-1 and J usage is TRBJ1-4; TRBD1 might be the D (6 bases). CDR3 length equals 13 residues. CDR1 is SQVTM, CDR2 ANQGSEA, per germline. V dropped 4 bases and J dropped 4 bases, with 10 bases sitting between them. For the CDR3, the DNA is TGCAGCGTTGCCCGGACAGATAATGAAAAACTGTTTTTT. Encoded protein: CSVARTDNEKLFF. Complete variable domain (other parts from reference TRBV29-1 and TRBJ1-4): SAVISQKPSRDICQRGTSLTIQCQVDSQVTMMFWYRQQPGQSLTLIATANQGSEATYESGFVIDKFPISRPNLTFSTLTVSNMSPEDSSIYLCSVARTDNEKLFFGSGTQLSVL.

This clone has a single count. This sequence joins TRBV14 and TRBJ2-2, with TRBD1 identical over 9 bases. This CDR3 region has 18 residues. Trimming at V came to 1 base and at J to 6 bases, leaving 12 bases not matched to a gene. Germline V lookup: CDR1 SGHDN, CDR2 FVKESK. The CDR3 nucleotides read TGTGCCAGCAGCCAAGCATTCCCGGGACAGGGTCGGGCCGGGGAGCTGTTTTTT. It is translated as CASSQAFPGQGRAGELFF.

This clone was observed a few times. V usage is TRBV12-2 and J usage is TRBJ1-1; the listed D gene, TRBD1, was not tested against the DNA. TRBV12-2 is listed as a pseudogene. This CDR3 spans 17 amino acids. CDR3: CASRWKGQGAQWTEAFF. CDR3 nucleotide sequence: TGTGCAAGTCGCTGGAAAGGACAGGGGGCGCAATGGACTGAAGCTTTCTTT.

This clone is medium-sized within its sample. This sequence joins TRBV18 and TRBJ2-5; D gene ambiguous. Germline V gives CDR1 KGHSH, CDR2 LQKENI. The V and J ends lost 7 bases and 5 bases respectively, with 23 bases between them. The length of the CDR3 is 16 residues. This CDR3 is CASLPPGPAIGETQYF. The CDR3 DNA follows: TGTGCCAGCTTACCCCCCGGCCCCGCAATCGGGGAGACCCAGTACTTC.

In its sample, this clone ranks as medium-sized. The chain joins TRBV7-9 to TRBJ2-5; 10 bases are shared with TRBD2. Trimming removed 5 bases from V and 3 bases from J; junction bases left unmatched: 6. This CDR3 comprises 15 residues. Per the germline V gene, CDR1 is SEHNR and CDR2 is FQNEAQ (reference sequence). For the CDR3, the DNA is TGTGCCAGCAGCACTGGACTAGCGGAGGAAGAGACCCAGTACTTC. This translates into CASSTGLAEEETQYF.

V gene TRBV5-1 combines with J gene TRBJ2-2, with TRBD2 identical over 10 bases. The CDR3 runs 18 residues. Germline V gene sequence: CDR1 SGHRS, CDR2 YFSETQ. The V segment lost 0 bases and the J segment 0 bases; nucleotides outside the gene matches: 5. The CDR3 nucleotides read TGCGCCAGCAGCTTGGAGCTAGCGGGAGTCACGAACACCGGGGAGCTGTTTTTT. It specifies CASSLELAGVTNTGELFF.

The rearrangement links TRBV30 to TRBJ2-1; 7 positions match TRBD1. CDR1 is GTSNPN, CDR2 SVGIG, per germline (reference sequence). The CDR3 sequence is 15 residues long. V gave up 1 base and J gave up 0 bases; unmatched junction bases: 3. This chain's CDR3 is CAWSDRGSSYNEQFF. DNA of the CDR3: TGTGCCTGGAGTGACAGGGGCAGCTCCTACAATGAGCAGTTCTTC.

The rearrangement uses TRBV5-1 and TRBJ1-4; D unclear. V gave up 2 bases and J gave up 7 bases, with 15 bases separating them. CDR3 length: 15 amino acids. Per germline, CDR1 SGHRS and CDR2 YFSETQ. CDR3: CASSLADPRGEKLFF. The CDR3 DNA reads TGCGCCAGCAGCTTAGCGGACCCCCGGGGTGAAAAACTGTTTTTT.

The V and J genes are TRBV11-2 and TRBJ1-2, with TRBD1 matching over 11 bases. The CDR3 loop spans 15 amino acids. Germline V gives CDR1 SGHAT, CDR2 FQNNGV. The junction had 10 bases not matched to a gene; V was cut back by 5 bases and J by 8 bases. CDR3 in amino acids: CASSRPVDRGRGYTF. In DNA form, the CDR3 reads TGTGCCAGCAGCCGCCCTGTGGACAGGGGGCGAGGCTACACCTTC. Based on the CDR3 plus reference TRBV11-2 and TRBJ1-2, the full variable domain is EAGVAQSPRYKIIEKRQSVAFWCNPISGHATLYWYQQILGQGPKLLIQFQNNGVVDDSQLPKDRFSAERLKGVDSTLKIQPAKLEDSAVYLCASSRPVDRGRGYTFGSGTRLTVV.

The chain links TRBV2 to TRBJ2-7, with no clear D. The V and J ends lost 2 bases and 2 bases respectively, with 13 bases between them. The germline CDR1 and CDR2 sequences are SNHLY and FYNNEI. The CDR3 consists of 15 residues. This CDR3 reads CASSERPPLTYEQYF. CDR3 coding DNA: TGTGCCAGCAGTGAACGCCCTCCACTTACCTACGAGCAGTACTTC. Based on the CDR3 plus reference TRBV2 and TRBJ2-7, the full variable domain is EPEVTQTPSHQVTQMGQEVILRCVPISNHLYFYWYRQILGQKVEFLVSFYNNEISEKSEIFDDQFSVERPDGSNFTLKIRSTKLEDSAMYFCASSERPPLTYEQYFGPGTRLTVT.

The chain carries TRBV7-2 and TRBJ1-1; D is possibly TRBD1 (6 bases). The germline gives CDR1 SGHTA, CDR2 FQGNSA. CDR3 length: 13 residues. The ends were cut back, 5 bases at V and 9 bases at J, with 16 bases in the middle. Here the CDR3 reads CASSPGQINQAFF. CDR3 sequence (DNA): TGTGCCAGCAGCCCCGGACAGATTAATCAAGCTTTCTTT.

The V gene is TRBV19, the J gene TRBJ1-3; TRBD1 matches 7 bases. V was clipped by 6 bases and J by 4 bases; unmatched bases: 6. Germline CDR1 reads LNHDA; CDR2 reads SQIVND (reference sequence). This CDR3 is built from 14 residues. The CDR3 sequence is CASSLRDRGNTIYF. The CDR3 DNA reads TGTGCCAGTAGCCTCCGGGACAGAGGAAACACCATATATTTT.

This clone was counted only a few times. This chain joins TRBV6-6 and TRBJ2-7; 9 positions agree with TRBD1. Germline V lookup: CDR1 MNHNY, CDR2 SVGAGI (reference sequence). V was clipped by 5 bases and J by 5 bases; unmatched bases: 7. The CDR3 spans 14 residues. In nucleotides, the CDR3 is TGTGCCAGCAGTCCAACAGGGGGCTTCGACGAGCAGTACTTC. Its translation is CASSPTGGFDEQYF.

The chain joins TRBV6-5 to TRBJ2-5, with D possibly TRBD2 on 5 matching bases. Trimming pared 5 bases from V and 2 bases from J, leaving 15 bases between. This CDR3 is built from 15 residues. Per germline, CDR1 MNHEY and CDR2 SVGAGI. CDR3 protein: CASSGVFGSQETQYF. CDR3 in DNA: TGTGCCAGCAGTGGCGTGTTTGGGAGTCAAGAGACCCAGTACTTC.

The chain uses TRBV4-1 and TRBJ2-5, with TRBD2 identical over 10 bases. This CDR3 is built from 16 residues. V lost 0 bases and J lost 5; bases outside the gene matches: 6. Germline CDR1 reads MGHRA; CDR2 reads YSYEKL. DNA of the CDR3: TGCGCCAGCAGCCAAGAGACTAGCGGGCCCCGGGAGACCCAGTACTTC. This translates into CASSQETSGPRETQYF.

The chain has TRBV6-1 and TRBJ2-2; D is perhaps TRBD2 (6 bases). Per germline, CDR1 MNHNS and CDR2 SASEGT. The CDR3 is 13 amino acids. V was shortened by 3 bases and J by 6 bases, with 8 bases between the two germline ends. The CDR3 DNA sequence: TGTGCCAGCAGTGATTGGAGGGCCGGGGAGCTGTTTTTT. Translating gives CASSDWRAGELFF.

The chain has TRBV5-1 and TRBJ2-2; 7 bases match TRBD1. This CDR3 comprises 14 residues. The ends lost 5 bases at V and 2 bases at J; junction bases unmatched: 3. The germline V gene has CDR1 SGHRS and CDR2 YFSETQ. The CDR3 is CASRGTANTGELFF. The CDR3 DNA sequence: TGCGCCAGCAGGGGGACAGCCAACACCGGGGAGCTGTTTTTT.

This clone is a singleton in its sample. This chain uses TRBV6-5 with TRBJ1-1; tentative D call: TRBD1 (5 bases). CDR3 length: 14 residues. The germline CDR1 and CDR2 sequences are MNHEY and SVGAGI. Trimming removed 1 base from V and 1 base from J, with 7 bases in between. The CDR3 protein is CASSYLDTNTEAFF. CDR3 sequence (DNA): TGTGCCAGCAGTTACTTGGACACGAACACTGAAGCTTTCTTT.

The rearrangement joins TRBV28 to TRBJ2-1; 8 nucleotides align to TRBD2. The CDR3 runs 14 residues. V dropped 11 bases and J dropped 2; count of bases not matched to a gene: 8. Germline V gene data show CDR1 as MDHEN and CDR2 as SYDVKM. CDR3 region: CASRRGGAYNEQFF. CDR3 nucleotides: TGTGCCTCCCGACGGGGGGGGGCCTACAATGAGCAGTTCTTC.

The chain joins TRBV18 to TRBJ2-6; D not certain. The CDR3 sequence is 15 residues long. Germline loops: CDR1 KGHSH, CDR2 LQKENI. The V gene lost 1 base and the J gene lost 1 base, with 5 bases spanning the gap. CDR3 bases: TGTGCCAGCTCACCACTGGCTTCTGGGGCCAACGTCCTGACTTTC. Protein sequence: CASSPLASGANVLTF. The full variable domain, with the rest looked up from reference TRBV18 and TRBJ2-6, is NAGVMQNPRHLVRRRGQEARLRCSPMKGHSHVYWYRQLPEEGLKFMVYLQKENIIDESGMPKERFSAEFPKEGPSILRIQQVVRGDSAAYFCASSPLASGANVLTFGAGSRLTVL.

The chain uses TRBV28 and TRBJ2-5, with TRBD1 identical over 8 bases. From germline, CDR1 is MDHEN and CDR2 SYDVKM. The CDR3 is 18 amino acids. V lost 6 bases to trimming and J lost 4 bases; unmatched junction nucleotides: 19. CDR3 sequence reads: CASSLPDRGYGGRETQYF. In nucleotides, the CDR3 is TGTGCCAGCAGCCTCCCAGACAGGGGTTATGGTGGGCGAGAGACCCAGTACTTC.

The chain links TRBV19 to TRBJ2-7; the D gene is possibly TRBD2 (6 bases). Trimming cost V 3 bases and J 5 bases, with 11 bases left between them. This CDR3 is 13 amino acids long. Germline V lookup: CDR1 LNHDA, CDR2 SQIVND (reference sequence). Here the CDR3 DNA reads TGTGCCAGTAGTATGAGGACGGGGGACGAGCAGTACTTC. As protein: CASSMRTGDEQYF.

The rearrangement uses TRBV28 and TRBJ2-3, with D unresolved. V lost 6 bases and J lost 0, with 16 bases in between. The CDR3 is 16 residues long. CDR1 is MDHEN and CDR2 is SYDVKM in the germline V gene. DNA for the CDR3: TGTGCCAGCAGCCCCTTAGAAGTTACTAGCACAGATACGCAGTATTTT. It is translated as CASSPLEVTSTDTQYF. The full variable domain, its missing parts supplied by reference TRBV28 and TRBJ2-3, is DVKVTQSSRYLVKRTGEKVFLECVQDMDHENMFWYRQDPGLGLRLIYFSYDVKMKEKGDIPEGYSVSREKKERFSLILESASTNQTSMYLCASSPLEVTSTDTQYFGPGTRLTVL.

The V gene is TRBV11-2, the J gene TRBJ2-3; 12 bases map to TRBD2. The CDR3 runs to 15 residues. Germline CDR1 reads SGHAT; CDR2 reads FQNNGV. With 5 bases clipped from V and 5 bases from J, the junction kept 5 bases outside the gene matches. CDR3 protein: CASSGETSGGDTQYF. For the CDR3, the DNA is TGTGCCAGCAGCGGGGAGACTAGCGGGGGAGATACGCAGTATTTT.